The 27 T cell receptor beta chains below all came from one sample that was sequenced in a study of radiation and T cells in renal cell carcinoma (dated by TCRdb to about 2020). The sample's time point label, in plain terms: baseline pretreatment blood. Explained via the paper, the treatment or condition label denotes: 15 Gy SBRT to primary tumor, nephrectomy 4 weeks later. The library was obtained by the immunoSEQ multiplex PCR assay. Not all clones reach the TCRdb copy of this immuneACCESS table, which keeps in-frame sequences only. Checked studies attribute under half of the gap to unresolved V genes and leave the rest unexplained. This sample gives 110,000 to 150,000 clones in total; roughly 90% of them show up just once. Clones ranked in the top ten supply 12% of the sample. The material sequenced was blood, taken from a patient whose treatment included radiotherapy and nephrectomy. These receptors were obtained from a woman aged 45-65 years with renal cell carcinoma.

The V call is TRBV2, the J call TRBJ1-5, with D possibly matching TRBD1 (6 bases). The CDR3 extends over 17 amino acids. V was cut by 3 bases and J by 2 bases, with 17 bases left in between. The V gene's germline CDR1 is SNHLY and CDR2 FYNNEI. The CDR3 loop is CASSDIRGRGGNQPQHF. In DNA, the CDR3 is TGTGCCAGCAGTGACATAAGGGGCAGGGGAGGCAATCAGCCCCAGCATTTT.

J is TRBJ1-4 and V is TRBV10-3, with 9 bases identical to TRBD1. Per germline, CDR1 ENHRY and CDR2 SYGVKD. The junction had 5 bases not matched to a gene; V was cut back by 4 bases and J by 5 bases. The CDR3 loop spans 15 amino acids. This CDR3 reads CAISVGDRENEKLFF. CDR3 DNA: TGTGCCATCAGTGTAGGGGACAGGGAAAATGAAAAACTGTTTTTT.

V gene TRBV29-1 combines with J gene TRBJ1-5; 7 bases are a match to TRBD1. V shed 7 bases and J 4 bases; nucleotides not matched to a gene: 13. The CDR3 contains 15 residues. Germline V gene data show CDR1 as SQVTM and CDR2 as ANQGSEA. CDR3 amino acids: CSAQKSGGVNQPQHF. The CDR3, as DNA: TGCAGCGCCCAAAAATCAGGGGGAGTTAATCAGCCCCAGCATTTT.

The chain employs TRBV10-2 and TRBJ1-1, with unresolved D. Trimming removed 3 bases from V and 1 base from J, with 3 bases in between. The CDR3 covers 12 residues. The germline V gene encodes CDR1 WSHSY and CDR2 SAAADI. CDR3: CASSERNTEAFF. In DNA, the CDR3 is TGCGCCAGCAGTGAACGGAACACTGAAGCTTTCTTT.

The V and J genes are TRBV18 and TRBJ2-5; D gene unclear. Germline CDR1 is KGHSH and CDR2 is LQKENI. CDR3 length: 14 residues. With 1 base removed from V and 4 bases from J, the gap between germline ends came to 10 bases. CDR3 nucleotides: TGTGCCAGCTCACCACGGCAGGTAGGAGAGACCCAGTACTTC. Translation gives CASSPRQVGETQYF.

To note about this clone: The identical CDR3 is also encoded by other nucleotide sequences in the sample. The chain has TRBV7-2 and TRBJ1-1; the match to TRBD1 covers 10 bases. The V gene's germline CDR1 is SGHTA and CDR2 FQGNSA. The V and J ends lost 6 bases and 6 bases, in that order; junction bases with no gene match: 10. The CDR3 extends over 15 amino acids. The CDR3 region has the DNA TGTGCCAGCAGTCGAGGAGACAGGGGGCTCTCTGAAGCTTTCTTT. It codes for CASSRGDRGLSEAFF.

The rearrangement joins TRBV5-4 to TRBJ2-2; TRBD1 matches 8 bases. CDR3 length: 19 amino acids. Per the germline V gene, CDR1 is SGHNT and CDR2 is YYREEE (reference sequence). Trimming at V came to 1 base and at J to 3 bases, leaving 14 bases not matched to a gene. This CDR3 reads CASSLPGQGVRLDTGELFF. In DNA form, the CDR3 reads TGTGCCAGCAGCTTGCCCGGACAGGGAGTAAGGTTGGACACCGGGGAGCTGTTTTTT.

The CDR3 DNA reads TGTGCCAGTAGTATTTGGGGAATGTACCAAGAGACCCAGTACTTC. Residues: CASSIWGMYQETQYF. The V gene is TRBV19, the J gene TRBJ2-5; no firm D call. Per the germline V gene, CDR1 is LNHDA and CDR2 is SQIVND (reference sequence). The CDR3 covers 15 residues. The V end lost 3 bases, the J end lost 0 bases, and 11 bases lay between the germline ends.

This clone was observed once. The V gene is TRBV5-1, the J gene TRBJ1-1; D not certain. Per germline, CDR1 SGHRS and CDR2 YFSETQ. This CDR3 contains 14 residues. Trimming removed 0 bases at V and 0 bases at J, with 6 bases between. CDR3 sequence reads: CASSLADLNTEAFF. The CDR3 nucleotides are TGCGCCAGCAGCTTGGCAGACTTGAACACTGAAGCTTTCTTT.

J is TRBJ1-2 and V is TRBV6-4, with D unclear. Germline values: CDR1 MRHNA, CDR2 SNTAGT. The CDR3 has 14 residues. Trimming pared 2 bases from V and 8 bases from J, leaving 15 bases between. CDR3 amino acids: CASSDQDGAGGYTF. CDR3 sequence (DNA): TGTGCCAGCAGTGACCAAGACGGAGCGGGAGGCTACACCTTC.

The chain has TRBV6-6 and TRBJ1-1, with TRBD1 as a possible D gene (6 bases). Germline V gene lookup returns CDR1 MNHNY and CDR2 SVGAGI (reference sequence). This CDR3 contains 15 residues. V lost 6 bases, J lost 5 bases, and 19 bases lay in between. In DNA form, the CDR3 reads TGTGCCAGCAGACCGAGCGCAGGGGTTGTGACTGAAGCTTTCTTT. Translation gives CASRPSAGVVTEAFF.

The genes are TRBV14 and TRBJ2-3; D is uncertain. Trimming took 5 bases from V and 5 from J, leaving 20 bases between them. CDR3 length: 16 residues. Germline CDR1 and CDR2: SGHDN and FVKESK. DNA of the CDR3: TGTGCCAGCAGCAAACGCCTCGAGGTCCGCGGAGATACGCAGTATTTT. Amino acid sequence: CASSKRLEVRGDTQYF. Drawing the rest from reference TRBV14 and TRBJ2-3, the complete variable domain is EAGVTQFPSHSVIEKGQTVTLRCDPISGHDNLYWYRRVMGKEIKFLLHFVKESKQDESGMPNNRFLAERTGGTYSTLKVQPAELEDSGVYFCASSKRLEVRGDTQYFGPGTRLTVL.

There are many counts of this clone. V gene TRBV10-1 combines with J gene TRBJ2-2, with D possibly being TRBD1 or TRBD2 (5 bases each). Trimming stripped 6 bases from V and 5 bases from J, with 13 bases between. CDR3 size: 14 residues. The V gene's germline CDR1 is WNHNN and CDR2 SYGVQD (reference sequence). CDR3 bases: TGCGCCAGCAGCCCCGGGACGTCAACCGGGGAGCTGTTTTTT. The encoded protein is CASSPGTSTGELFF.

The chain recombines TRBV14 with TRBJ1-1; D is uncertain. The CDR3 covers 12 residues. V lost 3 bases to trimming and J lost 6 bases, with 8 bases between them. CDR1 is SGHDN and CDR2 is FVKESK in the germline V gene. The chain's CDR3 is CASSHGFPEAFF. DNA of the CDR3: TGTGCCAGCAGCCATGGATTCCCTGAAGCTTTCTTT.

The rearrangement links TRBV2 to TRBJ1-1, with D unresolved. The V end lost 5 bases, the J end lost 1 base, and 23 bases lay between the germline ends. In germline, CDR1 is SNHLY, CDR2 FYNNEI. There are 18 residues in the CDR3. The CDR3 region is CASSIVLERLWENTEAFF. CDR3 nucleotides: TGTGCCAGCAGTATCGTCTTGGAGAGGTTGTGGGAGAACACTGAAGCTTTCTTT.

This clone was recorded once. At one end the junction does not follow the germline gene, possibly because of a read error. The chain recombines TRBV7-7 with TRBJ2-3; 7 bases fit TRBD2. This CDR3 region has 13 residues. The germline gives CDR1 SSHAT, CDR2 FNYEAQ (reference sequence). The CDR3 nucleotides are TGTGCTAGCAGCTTCGGGGGGTTAGATACGCAGTATTTT. This sequence encodes CASSFGGLDTQYF. The complete variable domain, with remaining parts taken from reference TRBV7-7 and TRBJ2-3, reads GAGVSQSPRYKVTKRGQDVTLRCDPISSHATLYWYQQALGQGPEFLTYFNYEAQPDKSGLPSDRFSAERPEGSISTLTIQRTEQRDSAMYRCASSFGGLDTQYFGPGTRLTVL.

The J gene is TRBJ2-7, the V gene TRBV29-1, with 8 bases fitting TRBD1. Per germline, CDR1 SQVTM and CDR2 ANQGSEA. The CDR3 totals 15 residues. The V gene end was trimmed by 3 bases and the J gene end by 3 bases; junction bases not matched to a gene: 10. CDR3 amino acids: CSVESRHRGIYEQYF. The CDR3 DNA reads as TGCAGCGTTGAGTCCCGGCACAGGGGGATCTACGAGCAGTACTTC.

J is TRBJ1-1 and V is TRBV2; D might be TRBD1 (5 bases). Trimming took 5 bases from V and 5 from J, leaving 12 bases between them. Germline V CDR1 and CDR2: SNHLY, FYNNEI. This CDR3 region has 13 residues. The CDR3 sequence is CASSSQGGTEAFF. CDR3 sequence (DNA): TGTGCCAGCAGTTCCCAGGGTGGGACTGAAGCTTTCTTT.

This sequence joins TRBV9 and TRBJ2-7; tentatively, D is TRBD1 (6 bases). V lost 4 bases and J 2 bases, leaving 16 bases between the germline ends. Germline V gives CDR1 SGDLS, CDR2 YYNGEE. The CDR3 has 15 amino acids. The CDR3 DNA reads as TGTGCCAGCAGCCTCTCGGGGACATCAACCTACGAGCAGTACTTC. Residues: CASSLSGTSTYEQYF.

This clone was found once. J is TRBJ2-7 and V is TRBV7-6, with TRBD1 matching over 9 bases. CDR1 and CDR2 from the germline V gene are SGHVS and FNYEAQ. J was trimmed by 3 bases and V by 3 bases; bases with no gene match: 3. This CDR3 contains 14 residues. DNA of the CDR3: TGTGCCAGCAGCTTGGACAGGGGCCACTACGAGCAGTACTTC. Translation: CASSLDRGHYEQYF.

The chain combines TRBV2 with TRBJ2-4; TRBD2 might be the D (5 bases). Looked up from germline, CDR1 is SNHLY and CDR2 is FYNNEI. CDR3 length: 13 amino acids. The V end lost 4 bases, the J end lost 9 bases, and 13 bases lay between the germline ends. The CDR3 reads CASSGWENGIQYF. The CDR3 coding sequence is TGTGCCAGCAGTGGGTGGGAGAACGGCATTCAGTACTTC.

This chain connects TRBV6-1 to TRBJ1-3; possible D gene TRBD1, 6 bases. The CDR3 is made up of 17 amino acids. CDR1 is MNHNS, CDR2 SASEGT, per germline. The ends were cut back, 3 bases at V and 5 bases at J, with 20 bases in the middle. The CDR3 sequence: CASSEAWWGGRRNTIYF. DNA of the CDR3: TGTGCCAGCAGTGAGGCTTGGTGGGGGGGCCGCAGAAACACCATATATTTT.

This rearrangement joins TRBV19 to TRBJ1-6, with a tentative D call TRBD1 (6 bases). The CDR3 runs to 16 residues. Germline values: CDR1 LNHDA, CDR2 SQIVND (reference sequence). V was shortened by 1 base and J by 6 bases, with 13 bases between the two germline ends. CDR3 nucleotide sequence: TGTGCCAGTAGTATAGTCGGAACAGGGATTAATTCACCCCTCCACTTT. Amino acid sequence: CASSIVGTGINSPLHF.

This clone is a singleton in its sample. The chain employs TRBV4-3 and TRBJ1-2; D is possibly TRBD1 (5 bases). V dropped 0 bases and J dropped 8 bases, with 16 bases sitting between them. Germline V lookup: CDR1 LGHNA, CDR2 YSLEER. The CDR3 is 15 amino acids. This CDR3 is CASSQDYQGFSGYTF. CDR3 sequence (DNA): TGCGCCAGCAGCCAAGATTATCAGGGATTCTCCGGCTACACCTTC.

The genes are TRBV19 and TRBJ1-4; D perhaps matches TRBD1 (6 bases). CDR3 length: 15 amino acids. V lost 3 bases and J 6 bases, leaving 14 bases between the germline ends. Germline V gene lookup returns CDR1 LNHDA and CDR2 SQIVND (reference sequence). CDR3 bases: TGTGCCAGTAGTATCGCCGCAGGGGATCATGAAAAACTGTTTTTT. It is translated as CASSIAAGDHEKLFF.

The CDR3 spells CASSEGRRTGNTIYF. The CDR3 DNA is TGTGCCAGCAGTGAGGGACGGAGAACTGGAAACACCATATATTTT. The V gene is TRBV6-1, the J gene TRBJ1-3, with D perhaps matching TRBD1 (5 bases). The ends were cut back, 3 bases at V and 2 bases at J, with 11 bases in the middle. The CDR3 loop spans 15 amino acids. CDR1 is MNHNS, CDR2 SASEGT, per germline.

J is TRBJ2-5 and V is TRBV2; possible D gene TRBD1, 6 bases. In germline, CDR1 is SNHLY, CDR2 FYNNEI. CDR3 length: 13 residues. V gave up 4 bases and J gave up 8 bases, with 14 bases separating them. The CDR3 DNA reads TGTGCCAGCAGTGTGGATACAGGGAGAACCCAGTACTTC. This gives the protein CASSVDTGRTQYF.